The entry that follows covers one T cell receptor (beta chain) sequence. This entry is derived from a study of control samples from healthy donors and cancer patients. Method: immunoSEQ multiplex PCR; TCRdb's copy keeps in-frame clones and lacks some. The table records about 170,000 clones, around 94% of them present only once. There are 17 residues in the CDR3. CDR1 SGDLS and CDR2 YYNGEE come from the germline V gene. The germline V and J ends were trimmed by 1 base and 0 bases, with 11 bases remaining between them. This TCR derives from a woman between 18 and 29 years old in good health. Sequencing was done on a sample of blood. V usage is TRBV9 and J usage is TRBJ2-6; D is undetermined. CDR3 residues: CASSVLGSRSGANVLTF. The CDR3 region has the DNA TGTGCCAGCAGCGTACTGGGGTCCCGCTCTGGGGCCAACGTCCTGACTTTC. The whole variable domain, filled in from reference TRBV9 and TRBJ2-6, reads DSGVTQTPKHLITATGQRVTLRCSPRSGDLSVYWYQQSLDQGLQFLIQYYNGEERAKGNILERFSAQQFPDLHSELNLSSLELGDSALYFCASSVLGSRSGANVLTFGAGSRLTVL.